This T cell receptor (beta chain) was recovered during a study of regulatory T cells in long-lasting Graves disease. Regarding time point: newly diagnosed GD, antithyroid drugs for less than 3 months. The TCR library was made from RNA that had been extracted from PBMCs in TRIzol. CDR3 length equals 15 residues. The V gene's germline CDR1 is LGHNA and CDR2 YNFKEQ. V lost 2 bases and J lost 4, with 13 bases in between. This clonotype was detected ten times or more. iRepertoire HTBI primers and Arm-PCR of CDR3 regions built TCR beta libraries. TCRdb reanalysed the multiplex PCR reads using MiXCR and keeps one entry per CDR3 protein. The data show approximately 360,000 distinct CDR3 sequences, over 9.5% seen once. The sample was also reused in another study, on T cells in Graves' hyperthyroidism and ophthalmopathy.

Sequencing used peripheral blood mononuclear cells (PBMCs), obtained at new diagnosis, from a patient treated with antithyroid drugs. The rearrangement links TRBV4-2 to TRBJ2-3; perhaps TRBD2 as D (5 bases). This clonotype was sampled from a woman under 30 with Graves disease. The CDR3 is CASSQQGLGADTQYF. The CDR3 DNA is TGTGCCAGCAGCCAACAAGGGTTGGGAGCAGATACGCAGTATTTT.